A selection of T cell receptor beta chains follows, all from one sample in a study of T cells in Graves' hyperthyroidism and ophthalmopathy. TCRdb re-called the multiplex PCR reads through MiXCR, storing one row per CDR3 protein. The data show some 700,000 distinct CDR3 sequences, approximately 15% seen once. The specimen was blood. Receptors were obtained from a man in his fifties or sixties with Graves' hyperthyroidism. Both conserved end residues are part of each CDR3. D genes are given only for firm matches. Expanded clones are given a class, and other clones once, few, many or no size at all.

J gene: TRBJ2-1; clone size: few; D gene: NA; V gene: TRBV27; CDR3 length: 14; CDR3 DNA: TGTGCCAGCAGTTCCCCGGACTGGCACAATGAGCAGTTCTTC; CDR3 protein: CASSSPDWHNEQFF
J gene: TRBJ2-5; clone size: NA; D gene: NA; V gene: TRBV7-9; CDR3 length: 16; CDR3 DNA: TGTGCCAGCAGCCACCCGACGTGGCAGGGGAGGGAGACCCAGTACTTC; CDR3 protein: CASSHPTWQGRETQYF
J gene: TRBJ2-1; clone size: many; D gene: TRBD1; V gene: TRBV2; CDR3 length: 16; CDR3 DNA: TGTGCCAGCAGTGGAGGAGGGACAGGGGTGATCAATGAGCAGTTCTTC; CDR3 protein: CASSGGGTGVINEQFF
J gene: TRBJ1-2; clone size: many; D gene: TRBD1; V gene: TRBV2; CDR3 length: 17; CDR3 DNA: TGTGCCAGCAGTGAAAAGGGACAGGGATTGTTTTCGAATGGCTACACCTTC; CDR3 protein: CASSEKGQGLFSNGYTF
J gene: TRBJ2-1; clone size: many; D gene: TRBD2; V gene: TRBV2; CDR3 length: 14; CDR3 DNA: TGTGCCAGCAGTGGACTAGCCGTATACAATGAGCAGTTCTTC; CDR3 protein: CASSGLAVYNEQFF
J gene: TRBJ2-3; clone size: many; D gene: NA; V gene: TRBV11-1; CDR3 length: 14; CDR3 DNA: TGTGCCAGCAGCTTAGCCCGGGAGTCAGATACGCAGTATTTT; CDR3 protein: CASSLARESDTQYF
J gene: TRBJ2-7; clone size: NA; D gene: TRBD2; V gene: TRBV28; CDR3 length: 16; CDR3 DNA: TGTGCCAGCAGTTTAGTGGTAGCGGGAGTTTCTAACGAGCAGTACTTC; CDR3 protein: CASSLVVAGVSNEQYF
J gene: TRBJ2-1; clone size: NA; D gene: TRBD2; V gene: TRBV10-3; CDR3 length: 16; CDR3 DNA: TGTGCCATCAGTGAATTAAACGGGGGGAGCTACAATGAGCAGTTCTTC; CDR3 protein: CAISELNGGSYNEQFF
J gene: TRBJ1-4; clone size: NA; D gene: NA; V gene: TRBV7-6; CDR3 length: 14; CDR3 DNA: TGTGCCAGCAGCTTAACTGAGTTCGGGGAAAAACTGTCTTTT; CDR3 protein: CASSLTEFGEKLSF
J gene: TRBJ2-7; clone size: many; D gene: TRBD2; V gene: TRBV5-1; CDR3 length: 14; CDR3 DNA: TGCGCCAGCACCCAGGTAGCGGGCAGCTACGAGCAGTACTTC; CDR3 protein: CASTQVAGSYEQYF
J gene: TRBJ2-5; clone size: many; D gene: NA; V gene: TRBV29-1; CDR3 length: 12; CDR3 DNA: TGCAGCGTTGAAACGGGGTTGGGGACCCAGTACTTC; CDR3 protein: CSVETGLGTQYF
J gene: TRBJ2-3; clone size: few; D gene: NA; V gene: TRBV24-1; CDR3 length: 12; CDR3 DNA: TGTGCCACGGGGGAGTATACAGATACGCAGTATTTT; CDR3 protein: CATGEYTDTQYF
J gene: TRBJ1-5; clone size: NA; D gene: NA; V gene: TRBV10-3; CDR3 length: 14; CDR3 DNA: TGTGCCATCAGTGAGTCCGCGTTGGATCAGCCCCAGCATTTT; CDR3 protein: CAISESALDQPQHF
J gene: TRBJ2-5; clone size: NA; D gene: NA; V gene: TRBV25-1; CDR3 length: 17; CDR3 DNA: TGTGCCAGCAGTGAATTATTACCAACAGGTTGGGAAGAGACCCAGTACTTC; CDR3 protein: CASSELLPTGWEETQYF
J gene: TRBJ2-7; clone size: few; D gene: NA; V gene: TRBV3-1; CDR3 length: 17; CDR3 DNA: TGTGCCAGCAGCCAAGATACGAGAATGGGGGGCCTCTACGAGCAGTACTTC; CDR3 protein: CASSQDTRMGGLYEQYF
J gene: TRBJ2-3; clone size: NA; D gene: TRBD1; V gene: TRBV19; CDR3 length: 19; CDR3 DNA: TGTGCCAGTAGTACCTACCTTCTACAGGGGGACTTTAGCACAGATACGCAGTATTTT; CDR3 protein: CASSTYLLQGDFSTDTQYF
J gene: TRBJ1-2; clone size: NA; D gene: TRBD1; V gene: TRBV18; CDR3 length: 14; CDR3 DNA: TGTGCCAGCTCATTCCAGGACAGGGGGGATGGCTACACCTTC; CDR3 protein: CASSFQDRGDGYTF
J gene: TRBJ2-3; clone size: many; D gene: TRBD2; V gene: TRBV6-2/TRBV6-3; CDR3 length: 16; CDR3 DNA: TGTGCCAGCAGTCGAAGACTAGCGGGAGGCGCAGATACGCAGTATTTT; CDR3 protein: CASSRRLAGGADTQYF
J gene: TRBJ2-1; clone size: NA; D gene: TRBD2; V gene: TRBV5-1; CDR3 length: 14; CDR3 DNA: TGCGTCAGCAGCCCGTGGACTAGCGACAATGAGCAGTTCTTC; CDR3 protein: CVSSPWTSDNEQFF
J gene: TRBJ1-1; clone size: many; D gene: NA; V gene: TRBV7-2; CDR3 length: 13; CDR3 DNA: TGTGCCAGCAGCTTCTGGGGTGTCACTGAAGCTTTCTTT; CDR3 protein: CASSFWGVTEAFF
J gene: TRBJ2-5; clone size: many; D gene: NA; V gene: TRBV28; CDR3 length: 17; CDR3 DNA: TGTGCCAGCAGTTTATACACCGGGCTAGCGCCTCAAGAGACCCAGTACTTC; CDR3 protein: CASSLYTGLAPQETQYF
J gene: TRBJ1-6; clone size: NA; D gene: NA; V gene: TRBV5-4; CDR3 length: 14; CDR3 DNA: TGTGCCAGCAGCTTGGACAGGGACAATTCACCCCTCCACTTT; CDR3 protein: CASSLDRDNSPLHF
J gene: TRBJ2-7; clone size: many; D gene: NA; V gene: TRBV12-5; CDR3 length: 15; CDR3 DNA: TGTGCTAGTGGTTCGTTAAACAGGGACCCCTACGAGCAGTACTTC; CDR3 protein: CASGSLNRDPYEQYF
J gene: TRBJ2-7; clone size: many; D gene: TRBD1; V gene: TRBV5-1; CDR3 length: 14; CDR3 DNA: TGCGCCAGCAGCTTGTGGACAGGGGGCGACGAGCAGTACTTC; CDR3 protein: CASSLWTGGDEQYF
J gene: TRBJ1-5; clone size: NA; D gene: NA; V gene: TRBV30; CDR3 length: 13; CDR3 DNA: TGTGCCTGGAGCCACGGAGGCAATCAGCCCCAGCATTTT; CDR3 protein: CAWSHGGNQPQHF
J gene: TRBJ2-7; clone size: many; D gene: NA; V gene: TRBV28; CDR3 length: 15; CDR3 DNA: TGTGCCAGCAGAACTGAGGGACGGAGCGGCGACGAGCAGTACTTC; CDR3 protein: CASRTEGRSGDEQYF
J gene: TRBJ2-7; clone size: many; D gene: NA; V gene: TRBV7-8; CDR3 length: 14; CDR3 DNA: TGTGCCAGCAGCCCTCGAGGGGTTTCCTACGAGCAGTACTTC; CDR3 protein: CASSPRGVSYEQYF
J gene: TRBJ2-1; clone size: NA; D gene: TRBD2; V gene: TRBV11-2; CDR3 length: 17; CDR3 DNA: TGTGCCAGCAGCTCCGGGACTAGCGGGAACCCCCGCCGTGAGCAGTTCTTC; CDR3 protein: CASSSGTSGNPRREQFF
J gene: TRBJ1-1; clone size: many; D gene: NA; V gene: TRBV27; CDR3 length: 13; CDR3 DNA: TGTGCCAGCAGTTATAGGGGAAGAAATGAAGCTTTCTTT; CDR3 protein: CASSYRGRNEAFF
J gene: TRBJ1-5; clone size: many; D gene: NA; V gene: TRBV10-3; CDR3 length: 14; CDR3 DNA: TGTGCCATCAGTGAGTCAGGGGGAAGACAGCCCCAGCATTTT; CDR3 protein: CAISESGGRQPQHF
J gene: TRBJ2-7; clone size: many; D gene: TRBD1; V gene: TRBV7-2; CDR3 length: 14; CDR3 DNA: TGTGCCAGCAGCTGGGGGGACAGGGGTTACGAGCAGTACTTC; CDR3 protein: CASSWGDRGYEQYF
J gene: TRBJ2-1; clone size: many; D gene: NA; V gene: TRBV7-2; CDR3 length: 11; CDR3 DNA: TGTGCCAGCAGCTTTGTCCCTGAGCAGTTCTTC; CDR3 protein: CASSFVPEQFF